Each of the 26 T cell receptor beta chains below was sequenced from the same sample in a study of immune evolution from preneoplasia to lung adenocarcinoma. The method was immunoSEQ multiplex PCR; TCRdb's version includes in-frame clones alone and lacks a portion of them. The sample holds under 45,000 clones, less than 85% seen once. Sample: FFPE invasive lung adenocarcinoma tissue. These TCRs come from a person between 55 and 70 years old with lung adenocarcinoma.

The CDR3 sequence: CASRPRVGKETQYF. The CDR3 DNA is TGTGCCAGCAGACCCCGGGTCGGGAAAGAGACCCAGTACTTC. V gene TRBV11-2 combines with J gene TRBJ2-5; tentatively, D is TRBD2 (5 bases). Trimming shortened V by 6 bases and J by 3 bases, and 14 bases separated the two germline ends. The CDR3 covers 14 residues. Germline V gives CDR1 SGHAT, CDR2 FQNNGV. Full variable domain (remainder filled in from reference TRBV11-2 and TRBJ2-5): EAGVAQSPRYKIIEKRQSVAFWCNPISGHATLYWYQQILGQGPKLLIQFQNNGVVDDSQLPKDRFSAERLKGVDSTLKIQPAKLEDSAVYLCASRPRVGKETQYFGPGTRLLVL.

This clone has only a few counts. This chain joins TRBV30 and TRBJ2-7; possible D gene TRBD1, 6 bases. The germline V gene encodes CDR1 GTSNPN and CDR2 SVGIG (reference sequence). Trimming left V 3 bases short and J 5 bases short, with 14 bases between. This CDR3 spans 13 amino acids. CDR3 DNA sequence: TGTGCCTGGAGCGTGAGGGGGAATAACGAGCAGTACTTC. Its translation is CAWSVRGNNEQYF.

This rearrangement joins TRBV9 to TRBJ1-3; D not certain. Germline values: CDR1 SGDLS, CDR2 YYNGEE. Trimming took 3 bases from V and 2 from J, leaving 15 bases between them. This CDR3 comprises 16 residues. CDR3 protein: CASSASPISAGNTIYF. The CDR3 DNA sequence: TGTGCCAGCAGCGCCTCCCCCATATCGGCTGGAAACACCATATATTTT.

This chain connects TRBV27 to TRBJ2-3; D uncertain. Germline CDR1 and CDR2: MNHEY and SMNVEV (reference sequence). Trimming took off 3 bases at V and 7 bases at J, with 17 bases between the two ends. The CDR3 consists of 15 residues. The CDR3 loop reads CASSLTFQSYHTQYF. The CDR3, as DNA: TGTGCCAGCAGTTTGACCTTCCAGAGCTATCATACGCAGTATTTT.

The rearrangement joins TRBV28 to TRBJ2-7, with a tentative D call TRBD1 (6 bases). CDR1 and CDR2 (germline): MDHEN, SYDVKM. The length of the CDR3 is 15 residues. Trimming left V 5 bases short and J 0 bases short, with 14 bases between. The CDR3 DNA follows: TGTGCCAGCAGTACCCCGACAGGCTACTCCTACGAGCAGTACTTC. Translated: CASSTPTGYSYEQYF.

A single count supports this clone. V usage is TRBV6-1 and J usage is TRBJ2-3; the D gene is possibly TRBD2 (5 bases). The V and J ends lost 1 base and 5 bases respectively, with 16 bases between them. Germline V gene lookup returns CDR1 MNHNS and CDR2 SASEGT. There are 16 residues in the CDR3. CDR3 in amino acids: CASSEVTTIRGDTQYF. The CDR3 coding sequence is TGTGCCAGCAGTGAAGTGACGACTATCCGAGGAGATACGCAGTATTTT.

The CDR3 region has the DNA TGTGCCAGCAGAGGGGGGGGAGCGGCCTGGTACGAGCAGTACTTC. This sequence encodes CASRGGGAAWYEQYF. This chain connects TRBV28 to TRBJ2-7, with a possible D match to TRBD2 (7 bases). There are 15 residues in the CDR3. The V gene lost 6 bases and the J gene lost 4 bases, with 19 bases spanning the gap. Germline V CDR1 and CDR2: MDHEN, SYDVKM. The entire variable domain, with the rest obtained from reference TRBV28 and TRBJ2-7, is as follows: DVKVTQSSRYLVKRTGEKVFLECVQDMDHENMFWYRQDPGLGLRLIYFSYDVKMKEKGDIPEGYSVSREKKERFSLILESASTNQTSMYLCASRGGGAAWYEQYFGPGTRLTVT.

The chain recombines TRBV7-8 with TRBJ2-7; maybe TRBD2 (6 bases). Germline V gives CDR1 SGHVS, CDR2 FQNEAQ. The length of the CDR3 is 16 residues. The V end lost 1 base, the J end lost 6 bases, and 19 bases lay between the germline ends. The DNA for the CDR3 is TGTGCCAGCAGCTTAGGGCAGATCGCAGGGACTTTCGAGCAGTACTTC. Protein: CASSLGQIAGTFEQYF.

The V call is TRBV9, the J call TRBJ2-2; D may correspond to TRBD1 or TRBD2 (5 bases each). This CDR3 has 13 amino acids. V dropped 10 bases and J dropped 4 bases, with 14 bases sitting between them. Germline V gene sequence: CDR1 SGDLS, CDR2 YYNGEE. CDR3 loop: CASGTAGTGELFF. The CDR3 DNA is TGTGCCTCGGGGACGGCGGGCACCGGGGAGCTGTTTTTT. Filled out from reference TRBV9 and TRBJ2-2, the complete variable domain reads DSGVTQTPKHLITATGQRVTLRCSPRSGDLSVYWYQQSLDQGLQFLIQYYNGEERAKGNILERFSAQQFPDLHSELNLSSLELGDSALYFCASGTAGTGELFFGEGSRLTVL.

The chain combines TRBV13 with TRBJ2-3; no clear D. Trimming left V 0 bases short and J 4 bases short, with 8 bases between. Germline CDR1 reads PRHDT; CDR2 reads FYEKMQ (reference sequence). The CDR3 runs to 14 residues. CDR3 sequence reads: CASSLGFGPDTQYF. The CDR3 DNA follows: TGTGCCAGCAGCTTAGGATTTGGACCAGATACGCAGTATTTT.

This chain links TRBV7-9 with TRBJ1-4, with unresolved D. The CDR3 contains 16 residues. V was clipped by 3 bases and J by 0 bases, with 11 bases between them. Germline CDR1 is SEHNR and CDR2 is FQNEAQ (reference sequence). The CDR3 sequence: CASSFYSTATNEKLFF. The CDR3 DNA reads TGTGCCAGCAGCTTTTATTCGACTGCAACTAATGAAAAACTGTTTTTT.

The chain is built from TRBV5-1 and TRBJ2-3; D is uncertain. V shed 1 base and J shed 4 bases, with 7 bases lying between them. The V gene's germline CDR1 is SGHRS and CDR2 YFSETQ. The length of the CDR3 is 13 residues. The CDR3 loop reads CASSLREADTQYF. CDR3 nucleotide sequence: TGCGCCAGCAGCTTGAGGGAAGCAGATACGCAGTATTTT.

This clone has only a few counts. The rearrangement joins TRBV4-1 to TRBJ2-7, with D perhaps given as TRBD1 or TRBD2 (5 bases each). The CDR3 extends over 15 amino acids. V lost 4 bases to trimming and J lost 6 bases, with 19 bases between them. Looked up from germline, CDR1 is MGHRA and CDR2 is YSYEKL. The CDR3 DNA reads as TGCGCCAGCAGCCGTAATGAGGGGCTAGTTGGCGAGCAGTACTTC. Its protein product is CASSRNEGLVGEQYF.

This sequence joins TRBV28 and TRBJ2-2, with TRBD2 identical over 8 bases. Losses at the gene ends were 6 bases for V and 1 base for J; bases not matched to a gene: 7. Germline CDR1 and CDR2: MDHEN and SYDVKM. The CDR3 is 16 residues long. The CDR3 DNA follows: TGTGCCAGCAGCTTAAAGCGGGGGCTGAACACCGGGGAGCTGTTTTTT. It yields the protein CASSLKRGLNTGELFF.

The chain joins TRBV11-2 to TRBJ2-2; TRBD2 agrees at 9 bases. Germline V gene lookup returns CDR1 SGHAT and CDR2 FQNNGV. The CDR3 contains 17 residues. V dropped 3 bases and J dropped 3; count of bases not matched to a gene: 8. This CDR3 reads CASSFLAGVGYTGELFF. CDR3 bases: TGTGCCAGCAGCTTTTTAGCGGGAGTCGGGTACACCGGGGAGCTGTTTTTT.

The gene calls are TRBV7-9 and TRBJ2-7; 9 positions agree with TRBD1. The germline gives CDR1 SEHNR, CDR2 FQNEAQ (reference sequence). The CDR3 extends over 16 amino acids. The trim removed 4 bases at V and 0 bases at J, leaving 7 bases unmatched. The CDR3 nucleotides are TGTGCCAGCAGCTCCAACAGGGGGCGAGACTCCTACGAGCAGTACTTC. Translating gives CASSSNRGRDSYEQYF.

V usage is TRBV9 and J usage is TRBJ1-1, with D uncertain. The CDR3 covers 13 residues. The germline V gene encodes CDR1 SGDLS and CDR2 YYNGEE. Trimming took off 0 bases at V and 1 base at J, with 4 bases between the two ends. CDR3 region: CASSVGRNTEAFF. Written as DNA, the CDR3 is TGTGCCAGCAGCGTAGGACGGAACACTGAAGCTTTCTTT.

CDR3 coding DNA: TGCGCCAGCAGTGAGGGGTTCGGGAGAGCCGGGGAGCTGTTTTTT. As protein: CASSEGFGRAGELFF. V and J are TRBV10-2 and TRBJ2-2, with D maybe TRBD2 (6 bases). Trimming pared 2 bases from V and 6 bases from J, leaving 13 bases between. Germline values: CDR1 WSHSY, CDR2 SAAADI. The CDR3 runs 15 residues.

V usage is TRBV25-1 and J usage is TRBJ2-7; 10 bases align to TRBD1. This CDR3 is built from 12 residues. V was pared by 10 bases and J by 5 bases, with 5 bases of the junction left unmatched. Germline-derived CDR1 and CDR2 are MGHDK and SYGVNS. CDR3 in amino acids: CATGQGDHEQYF. CDR3 DNA sequence: TGTGCCACCGGACAGGGGGACCACGAGCAGTACTTC.

In this sample, this clone turned up a few times. The V gene is TRBV19, the J gene TRBJ1-2; D gene uncertain. From germline, CDR1 is LNHDA and CDR2 SQIVND (reference sequence). V gave up 5 bases and J gave up 2 bases, with 6 bases separating them. The CDR3 runs 12 residues. Here the CDR3 DNA reads TGTGCCAGTAGTGGGAGGAACTATGGCTACACCTTC. Its translation is CASSGRNYGYTF.

The sample holds one count of this clone. V and J are TRBV28 and TRBJ1-2, with D perhaps matching TRBD1 (5 bases). Trimming took 8 bases from V and 4 from J, leaving 14 bases between them. Looked up from germline, CDR1 is MDHEN and CDR2 is SYDVKM. The CDR3 consists of 13 residues. The CDR3 region has the DNA TGTGCCAGCGCTTTTTTGGGGGGCTATGGCTACACCTTC. It is translated as CASAFLGGYGYTF.

The V call is TRBV2, the J call TRBJ2-2, with 7 bases lining up with TRBD2. This CDR3 contains 14 residues. Germline V lookup: CDR1 SNHLY, CDR2 FYNNEI. V was pared by 7 bases and J by 6 bases, with 8 bases of the junction left unmatched. The CDR3 DNA reads as TGTGCCAGCAAGGCGGCCCGGGGGGCCGGGGAGCTGTTTTTT. Encoded protein: CASKAARGAGELFF.

This chain links TRBV6-6 with TRBJ2-7, with no clear D. The CDR3 runs 12 residues. Germline CDR1 MNHNY, CDR2 SVGAGI (reference sequence). V was cut by 7 bases and J by 8 bases, with 15 bases left in between. CDR3 in amino acids: CASTQNRVQQYF. The DNA for the CDR3 is TGTGCCAGCACCCAAAACCGGGTGCAGCAGTACTTC.

The chain employs TRBV19 and TRBJ2-3, with 9 positions matching TRBD1. Unmatched junction bases numbered 9, after V lost 5 bases and J lost 6 bases. This CDR3 is 15 amino acids long. Germline V lookup: CDR1 LNHDA, CDR2 SQIVND (reference sequence). Here the CDR3 DNA reads TGTGCCAGTAGTCTCCCCGGGACAGGGAGCGATACGCAGTATTTT. Its translation: CASSLPGTGSDTQYF.

This clone showed up many times. The V and J genes are TRBV18 and TRBJ2-5; D gene unclear. The CDR3 is 13 amino acids. Per germline, CDR1 KGHSH and CDR2 LQKENI. V dropped 3 bases and J dropped 5 bases, with 10 bases sitting between them. CDR3 residues: CASSPITGETQYF. Here the CDR3 DNA reads TGTGCCAGCTCACCTATTACCGGGGAGACCCAGTACTTC.

CDR3: CASSKDPPMNTEAFF. The CDR3 nucleotides read TGTGCCAGCAGCAAAGACCCCCCTATGAACACTGAAGCTTTCTTT. The chain joins TRBV7-2 to TRBJ1-1, with D unresolved. The CDR3 runs to 15 residues. Germline assignment: CDR1 SGHTA and CDR2 FQGNSA. V lost 5 bases to trimming and J lost 0 bases, with 13 bases between them.